Detailed here is one T cell receptor (beta chain). Its antigen is not known. This sample stems from a study of T cell repertoires in cytomegalovirus infection. Study findings and constraints: In two of eight donors, the top clonotype was HLA-C-restricted CMV-specific.

Using its own MiXCR run on the reads, TCRdb lists one record per CDR3 protein. The data show about 830,000 distinct CDR3 sequences, with 32% seen just once and around 12% held by the top ten. From germline, CDR1 is SGHVS and CDR2 FNYEAQ. This CDR3 contains 15 residues. V gave up 1 base and J gave up 6 bases, with 13 bases separating them. This specimen consisted of cultured CD8+ T cells from PBMCs, obtained from culture after CMV antigen stimulation. This receptor was taken from a human donor in good health (CMV status not recorded). Some clones in this sample may be carry-over from other donors' samples. The genes are TRBV7-6 and TRBJ2-1, with D possibly matching TRBD2 (6 bases). The CDR3 DNA is TGTGCCAGCAGCTTAGTCGGGGGATCCACCAATGAGCAGTTCTTC. Translated, it gives CASSLVGGSTNEQFF.